The 2 T cell receptor beta chains in this list originate from one sample, sequenced in a study of tumor and adjacent non-tumor tissue in lung cancer. This sample's RNA came from whole unsorted tissue. Distant lung tissue was collected more than 3 cm away from the tumor edge. Three rounds of nested PCR, following a modified ARM-PCR protocol, produced the TCRbeta library. TCRdb independently ran MiXCR on the multiplex PCR reads; one entry per CDR3 protein. The sample carries 35,000 to 55,000 distinct CDR3 sequences, over 55% recorded once. The sequencing sample was made of distant non-tumor lung tissue. The receptors shown here come from a man aged 50-59 years with non-small cell lung cancer.

The V call is TRBV28, the J call TRBJ2-7, with D possibly being TRBD2 (5 bases). CDR1 is MDHEN, CDR2 SYDVKM, per germline. The length of the CDR3 is 15 residues. Trimming cost V 5 bases and J 4 bases, with 18 bases left between them. CDR3 residues: CASSPSWQAGYEQYF. The CDR3 DNA follows: TGTGCCAGCAGTCCCAGCTGGCAGGCGGGTTACGAGCAGTACTTC. The full variable domain, in which reference TRBV28 and TRBJ2-7 provide the parts outside the CDR3, is DVKVTQSSRYLVKRTGEKVFLECVQDMDHENMFWYRQDPGLGLRLIYFSYDVKMKEKGDIPEGYSVSREKKERFSLILESASTNQTSMYLCASSPSWQAGYEQYFGPGTRLTVT.

Of note for this clonotype: Relative to the germline gene, one junction end is altered; a read error may explain this. The rearrangement links TRBV6-5 to TRBJ1-1, with 9 bases that match TRBD1. The CDR3 is 15 amino acids. The germline V gene encodes CDR1 MNHEY and CDR2 SVGAGI. The CDR3 coding sequence is TGTGCCAGCAGCTATATCGGGACAGGGAACACTGATGCTTTCTTT. It specifies CASSYIGTGNTDAFF.